The clone carrying this T cell receptor (beta chain) occurred a few times. What it binds is not known. This record belongs to a study of T cell responses to AZD1222 COVID-19 vaccine. Study context: Both about-4-week and about-12-week second-dose recipients were combined.

This CDR3 region has 12 residues. V shed 0 bases and J shed 3 bases, with 0 bases lying between them. Germline V CDR1 and CDR2: LGHNT, FRNRAP. Overall study findings and caveats: Donors were mostly white British, more females; clonal diversity possibly underestimated. CD4 TCRs covered the whole spike, strongest at regions 160-218 and 743-854. No repertoire was sampled before or during the peak T cell response, only after it.

The repertoire was sequenced with immunoSEQ multiplex PCR; TCRdb's copy has only in-frame clones and lacks some. This sample has 100,000 or so clones, with roughly nine tenths found just once. This material consisted of peripheral blood, taken on day 0 of AZD1222 vaccination. The rearrangement uses TRBV12-5 and TRBJ2-1; no definite D call. The sequence derives from an adult in good health. CDR3 in DNA: TGTGCTAGTGGTTTGGTCTACAATGAGCAGTTCTTC. This sequence encodes CASGLVYNEQFF.